One and the same sample provided the 13 T cell receptor beta chains below, sequenced in a study of cytomegalovirus exposure and HLA in healthy donors. The PCR had 60 Vbeta and 13 Jbeta primers. Sequencing used immunoSEQ multiplex PCR; TCRdb keeps in-frame clones, though not all of them. This table has roughly 99,000 clones, more than 70% appearing once. Material for sequencing was PBMCs. Receptor source: a man between 18 and 35 years old in good health and CMV-seronegative.

The chain joins TRBV5-1 to TRBJ2-3; TRBD1 is a possible D gene (5 bases). This CDR3 has 15 residues. V was cut by 0 bases and J by 0 bases, with 8 bases left in between. Germline V gene lookup returns CDR1 SGHRS and CDR2 YFSETQ. CDR3: CASSLAWGSTDTQYF. For the CDR3, the DNA is TGCGCCAGCAGCTTGGCGTGGGGCAGCACAGATACGCAGTATTTT.

The chain recombines TRBV2 with TRBJ1-6, with TRBD1 matching over 8 bases. The J segment lost 7 bases and the V segment lost 8 bases, leaving 13 bases of the junction unmatched. Germline CDR1 reads SNHLY; CDR2 reads FYNNEI. The CDR3 consists of 16 residues. The DNA of the CDR3 is TGTGCCAGCTCGCCCCCTCGCGGACAGGGAAATTCACCCCTCCACTTT. Protein product: CASSPPRGQGNSPLHF.

The chain links TRBV13 to TRBJ1-2; the D gene is possibly TRBD1 (6 bases). The germline V gene has CDR1 PRHDT and CDR2 FYEKMQ (reference sequence). V was pared by 2 bases and J by 0 bases, with 16 bases between. This CDR3 contains 17 residues. The CDR3 protein is CASSLSWTELANYGYTF. The CDR3 DNA follows: TGTGCCAGCAGCTTAAGTTGGACAGAGCTAGCTAACTATGGCTACACCTTC.

The chain couples TRBV27 to TRBJ1-2, with a weak D call TRBD1 (6 bases). Germline assignment: CDR1 MNHEY and CDR2 SMNVEV (reference sequence). Trimming cost V 5 bases and J 7 bases, with 17 bases left between them. The CDR3 is 14 residues long. The CDR3 region has the DNA TGTGCCAGCAGTCCCCGACAGGTACCGGGTGGCTACACCTTC. Encoded protein: CASSPRQVPGGYTF.

The chain joins TRBV19 to TRBJ2-5; possible D gene TRBD2, 6 bases. Trimming took 1 base from V and 5 from J, leaving 14 bases between them. Germline CDR1 reads LNHDA; CDR2 reads SQIVND (reference sequence). The CDR3 consists of 15 residues. CDR3 nucleotides: TGTGCCAGTAGTATAGGGACGGGGGTCACGGAGACCCAGTACTTC. It encodes CASSIGTGVTETQYF.

V usage is TRBV7-6 and J usage is TRBJ2-7; D is possibly TRBD1 (5 bases). The CDR3 loop spans 11 amino acids. Germline V gives CDR1 SGHVS, CDR2 FNYEAQ. V was clipped by 6 bases and J by 5 bases, with 8 bases between them. The DNA for the CDR3 is TGTGCCAGCAGGCAGGGAAACGAGCAGTACTTC. This translates into CASRQGNEQYF.

As regards this clone: The same CDR3 also results from other DNA sequences found in this sample. CDR3: CASSLGGTYEQYF. The DNA of the CDR3 is TGTGCCAGCAGCCTAGGGGGAACCTACGAGCAGTACTTC. The chain is built from TRBV5-4 and TRBJ2-7; TRBD1 might be the D (6 bases). Germline V gives CDR1 SGHNT, CDR2 YYREEE (reference sequence). The CDR3 spans 13 residues. V was clipped by 4 bases and J by 2 bases, with 10 bases between them.

This chain joins TRBV18 and TRBJ2-5, with 7 bases lining up with TRBD1. Germline CDR1 and CDR2: KGHSH and LQKENI. V gave up 4 bases and J gave up 1 base; unmatched junction bases: 3. The CDR3 covers 14 residues. As DNA, the CDR3 is TGTGCCAGCTCACGGGGACAGTTCCAAGAGACCCAGTACTTC. Protein: CASSRGQFQETQYF.

This clone showed up just a few times. The rearrangement joins TRBV5-6 to TRBJ2-6; the D gene is possibly TRBD1 (6 bases). V dropped 2 bases and J dropped 0 bases, with 9 bases sitting between them. This CDR3 is 16 amino acids long. CDR1 is SGHDT and CDR2 is YYEEEE in the germline V gene. The CDR3 DNA sequence: TGTGCCAGCAGCTTCGACAGGACCTCTGGGGCCAACGTCCTGACTTTC. Protein: CASSFDRTSGANVLTF.

This clone was detected a few times. The chain carries TRBV15 and TRBJ1-2, with TRBD1 matching 8 bases. The CDR3 runs to 13 residues. The V gene's germline CDR1 is LNHNV and CDR2 YYDKDF (reference sequence). Trimming at V came to 3 bases and at J to 8 bases, leaving 5 bases not matched to a gene. CDR3: CATSRDRETGYTF. For the CDR3, the DNA is TGTGCCACCAGCAGGGACAGGGAGACCGGCTACACCTTC.

The chain combines TRBV7-2 with TRBJ1-6; 12 bases are shared with TRBD1. From germline, CDR1 is SGHTA and CDR2 FQGNSA. The CDR3 covers 18 residues. Losses at the gene ends were 4 bases for V and 6 bases for J; bases not matched to a gene: 10. This chain's CDR3 is CASSSPPGQGATNSPLHF. The CDR3 nucleotides are TGTGCCAGCAGCTCCCCGCCGGGACAGGGGGCAACTAATTCACCCCTCCACTTT.

In its sample, this clone was seen once. V and J are TRBV5-1 and TRBJ2-5; D is perhaps TRBD1 (6 bases). The germline gives CDR1 SGHRS, CDR2 YFSETQ. This CDR3 spans 14 amino acids. V was clipped by 4 bases and J by 0 bases, with 10 bases between them. CDR3 sequence: CASSPTGNQETQYF. DNA of the CDR3: TGCGCCAGCAGCCCCACAGGGAACCAAGAGACCCAGTACTTC.

The chain joins TRBV2 to TRBJ1-2, with TRBD1 matching 9 bases. The CDR3 length is 13 residues. V lost 2 bases, J lost 7 bases, and 2 bases stayed unmatched. Germline lookup yields CDR1 SNHLY and CDR2 FYNNEI. The CDR3 DNA reads TGTGCCAGCAGTGAATGGACAGGGGCTGGCTACACCTTC. Its translation is CASSEWTGAGYTF. Using reference TRBV2 and TRBJ1-2 for the parts outside the CDR3, the full variable domain is EPEVTQTPSHQVTQMGQEVILRCVPISNHLYFYWYRQILGQKVEFLVSFYNNEISEKSEIFDDQFSVERPDGSNFTLKIRSTKLEDSAMYFCASSEWTGAGYTFGSGTRLTVV.